This entry describes one TCR beta chain. The antigen is unknown. These data belong to a study of cytomegalovirus exposure and HLA in healthy donors. Study details: Early on, a data release was issued that held roughly 86 million unique TCRs from HLA-typed donors. General study findings and limits: According to a later analysis, most TCR beta chains associated with CMV appeared HLA-restricted. Presence/absence analyses treated sequencing depth as roughly uniform across donors. Several top significant clusters appeared, in a later analysis, to be linked to common viral pathogens.

It was with 60 Vbeta and 13 Jbeta primers that the PCR ran. Sequencing used immunoSEQ multiplex PCR; TCRdb keeps in-frame clones, though not all of them. The profile shows fewer than 150,000 clones, about three quarters of them singletons. Germline lookup yields CDR1 SGHRS and CDR2 YFSETQ. Trimming cost V 0 bases and J 8 bases, with 11 bases left between them. This CDR3 contains 13 residues. The sequence came from a young man in good health and CMV-seronegative. The rearrangement links TRBV5-1 to TRBJ1-2; a possible D gene is TRBD1 (5 bases). The sequenced sample was PBMCs. The CDR3 is CASSLGQGGGYTF. CDR3 DNA: TGCGCCAGCAGCTTGGGGCAGGGAGGGGGCTACACCTTC.